The clone carrying this T cell receptor (beta chain) was detected many times. Antigen specificity is unknown. The read gets to within 3 residues of the CDR3 end, and the germline J gene fills in the rest. Control and CVID samples contributed equal amounts of genomic DNA. The table came from immunoSEQ multiplex PCR; TCRdb's copy has only in-frame clones and leaves some out. The table lists fewer than 70,000 clones, no singletons, with about 1.5% in the top ten. This specimen belongs to a study of T cell clonality in common variable immunodeficiency. Study-wide results and limits: Shared TCRbeta clones were fewer between CVID subjects than controls. In common variable immunodeficiency, TCR beta chains reportedly carried fewer deletions and N-nucleotide insertions.

The CDR3 is 15 amino acids. Trimming removed 3 bases from V and 4 bases from J, with 16 bases in between. Germline V gene data show CDR1 as MNHNS and CDR2 as SASEGT. The chain carries TRBV6-1 and TRBJ2-7, with D perhaps matching TRBD1 (7 bases). Input material: peripheral blood mononuclear cells. The sequence was obtained from a person aged 18 to 70 in good health. Here the CDR3 reads CASSDPSRGAYEQYF. The covered CDR3 bases are TGTGCCAGCAGTGATCCCAGCAGGGGGGCGTACGAG.